A selection of T cell receptor beta chains follows, all from one sample in a study of cytomegalovirus exposure and HLA in healthy donors. Profiling relied on immunoSEQ multiplex PCR, and the TCRdb table lists in-frame clones only, not all of them. The sample records 100,000 to 150,000 clones, around four fifths being singletons. The sample was PBMCs. These receptors were collected from a man between 18 and 35 years old in good health and CMV-seropositive. CDR3s include the opening cysteine and the closing phenylalanine or tryptophan. The D gene is left open where the match is weak. Rows may omit the clone size; those that give it use once, few, many or a size class.

V gene: TRBV18
clone size: NA
J gene: TRBJ1-2
D gene: TRBD1
CDR3 protein: CASSPLGQENPNYGYTF
CDR3 DNA: TGTGCCAGCTCCCCCCTCGGACAGGAAAACCCGAACTATGGCTACACCTTC

V gene: TRBV6-5
clone size: NA
J gene: TRBJ1-1
D gene: TRBD1
CDR3 protein: CASTPLGTGTTEAFF
CDR3 DNA: TGTGCCAGCACCCCTCTAGGGACAGGGACAACTGAAGCTTTCTTT

V gene: TRBV14
clone size: few
J gene: TRBJ1-1
D gene: TRBD1
CDR3 protein: CASSLQGAFNTEAFF
CDR3 DNA: TGTGCCAGCAGCCTACAGGGGGCGTTTAACACTGAAGCTTTCTTT

V gene: TRBV5-1
clone size: NA
J gene: TRBJ2-3
D gene: TRBD1
CDR3 protein: CASSQQGASTDTQYF
CDR3 DNA: TGCGCCAGCAGCCAACAGGGGGCTAGCACAGATACGCAGTATTTT

V gene: TRBV2
clone size: NA
J gene: TRBJ1-2
D gene: NA
CDR3 protein: CASSDYYGYTF
CDR3 DNA: TGTGCCAGCAGTGACTACTATGGCTACACCTTC

V gene: TRBV18
clone size: NA
J gene: TRBJ2-7
D gene: TRBD2
CDR3 protein: CASSPPGLPGEQYF
CDR3 DNA: TGTGCCAGCTCACCACCGGGACTACCGGGGGAGCAGTACTTC

V gene: TRBV19
clone size: NA
J gene: TRBJ2-5
D gene: TRBD2
CDR3 protein: CATGLAASGETQYF
CDR3 DNA: TGTGCCACTGGACTAGCGGCCTCTGGGGAGACCCAGTACTTC

V gene: TRBV5-1
clone size: NA
J gene: TRBJ2-7
D gene: NA
CDR3 protein: CASSPNAAGSYEQYF
CDR3 DNA: TGCGCCAGCAGCCCAAATGCAGCAGGGTCGTACGAGCAGTACTTC

V gene: TRBV19
clone size: once
J gene: TRBJ2-5
D gene: TRBD2
CDR3 protein: CASSPSGGAETQYF
CDR3 DNA: TGTGCCAGTAGTCCCAGCGGGGGGGCGGAGACCCAGTACTTC

V gene: TRBV28
clone size: NA
J gene: TRBJ2-1
D gene: NA
CDR3 protein: CASSVPYRDINEQFF
CDR3 DNA: TGTGCCAGCAGTGTCCCCTACAGGGACATAAATGAGCAGTTCTTC

V gene: TRBV27
clone size: NA
J gene: TRBJ2-1
D gene: TRBD2
CDR3 protein: CASSLRTSGGSSYNEQFF
CDR3 DNA: TGTGCCAGCAGTCTCCGGACTAGCGGGGGCAGCTCCTACAATGAGCAGTTCTTC

V gene: TRBV7-6
clone size: NA
J gene: TRBJ1-2
D gene: NA
CDR3 protein: CASSSRGRGENGYTF
CDR3 DNA: TGTGCCAGCAGCTCAAGGGGAAGGGGCGAGAATGGCTACACCTTC

V gene: TRBV29-1
clone size: NA
J gene: TRBJ1-5
D gene: NA
CDR3 protein: CSVDAGNNQPQHF
CDR3 DNA: TGCAGCGTTGATGCGGGTAACAATCAGCCCCAGCATTTT

V gene: TRBV7-9
clone size: NA
J gene: TRBJ2-1
D gene: NA
CDR3 protein: CASSLASSDEQFF
CDR3 DNA: TGTGCCAGCAGCTTAGCATCTAGCGACGAGCAGTTCTTC

V gene: TRBV28
clone size: NA
J gene: TRBJ1-5
D gene: NA
CDR3 protein: CASSLQESFSNQPQHF
CDR3 DNA: TGTGCCAGCAGTCTACAGGAATCTTTTAGCAATCAGCCCCAGCATTTT

V gene: TRBV10-3
clone size: NA
J gene: TRBJ2-2
D gene: NA
CDR3 protein: CAINQGGMSTGELFF
CDR3 DNA: TGTGCCATCAACCAGGGGGGAATGAGCACCGGGGAGCTGTTTTTT

V gene: TRBV27
clone size: NA
J gene: TRBJ1-2
D gene: TRBD1
CDR3 protein: CASSSDRNYGYTF
CDR3 DNA: TGTGCCAGCAGTTCGGACAGGAACTATGGCTACACCTTC

V gene: TRBV6-4
clone size: NA
J gene: TRBJ1-1
D gene: TRBD1
CDR3 protein: CASSARQGLNTEAFF
CDR3 DNA: TGTGCCAGCAGCGCCCGACAGGGACTGAACACTGAAGCTTTCTTT

V gene: TRBV9
clone size: NA
J gene: TRBJ2-6
D gene: TRBD1
CDR3 protein: CASSVGQGESGANVLTF
CDR3 DNA: TGTGCCAGCAGCGTGGGACAGGGGGAGAGTGGGGCCAACGTCCTGACTTTC

V gene: TRBV6-5
clone size: NA
J gene: TRBJ2-7
D gene: NA
CDR3 protein: CASSFGQRYEQYF
CDR3 DNA: TGTGCCAGCAGTTTCGGACAGCGCTACGAGCAGTACTTC

V gene: TRBV10-1
clone size: NA
J gene: TRBJ1-1
D gene: NA
CDR3 protein: CASSPGGGRAFF
CDR3 DNA: TGCGCCAGCAGCCCCGGCGGGGGGCGAGCTTTCTTT

V gene: TRBV7-9
clone size: NA
J gene: TRBJ1-1
D gene: NA
CDR3 protein: CASSLGSETEAFF
CDR3 DNA: TGTGCCAGCAGCTTGGGCAGTGAGACTGAAGCTTTCTTT

V gene: TRBV6-5
clone size: NA
J gene: TRBJ2-7
D gene: TRBD1
CDR3 protein: CASRGQVSYEQYF
CDR3 DNA: TGTGCCAGCAGAGGACAGGTTTCCTACGAGCAGTACTTC

V gene: TRBV5-1
clone size: once
J gene: TRBJ1-5
D gene: TRBD1
CDR3 protein: CASSLEGGAGQPQHF
CDR3 DNA: TGCGCCAGCAGCTTGGAAGGGGGCGCGGGGCAGCCCCAGCATTTT

V gene: TRBV29-1
clone size: NA
J gene: TRBJ1-1
D gene: TRBD1
CDR3 protein: CSDLQGADTEAFF
CDR3 DNA: TGCAGCGATTTACAGGGGGCGGACACTGAAGCTTTCTTT

V gene: TRBV19
clone size: NA
J gene: TRBJ2-5
D gene: TRBD1
CDR3 protein: CASRGTGSIGTQYF
CDR3 DNA: TGTGCCAGTAGGGGGACAGGATCGATAGGGACCCAGTACTTC

V gene: TRBV9
clone size: NA
J gene: TRBJ2-5
D gene: TRBD2
CDR3 protein: CASSPRDYPETQYF
CDR3 DNA: TGTGCCAGCAGCCCTCGGGACTACCCAGAGACCCAGTACTTC

V gene: TRBV4-1
clone size: NA
J gene: TRBJ2-7
D gene: NA
CDR3 protein: CASSQGRDTSYEQYF
CDR3 DNA: TGCGCCAGCAGCCAAGGCCGGGACACCTCCTACGAGCAGTACTTC

V gene: TRBV7-9
clone size: NA
J gene: TRBJ1-1
D gene: NA
CDR3 protein: CASSLGDSLNTEAFF
CDR3 DNA: TGTGCCAGCAGCTTAGGTGACAGCCTGAACACTGAAGCTTTCTTT